This T cell receptor (beta chain) was identified in a study of cytomegalovirus exposure and HLA in healthy donors. Generated by immunoSEQ multiplex PCR, the TCRdb table keeps only in-frame clones and is missing some. The table records 110,000 to 150,000 clones, about nine tenths of them present only once. V lost 7 bases, J lost 0 bases, and 13 bases lay in between. CDR3 length: 15 amino acids. CDR1 is LNHDA and CDR2 is SQIVND in the germline V gene (reference sequence). The chain uses TRBV19 and TRBJ1-5, with D possibly matching TRBD1 (6 bases). This TCR was recovered from a man between 18 and 35 years old in good health and CMV-seronegative. The source material was PBMCs. The CDR3 bases are TGTGCCAGTATCAAGGACAGATATAGCAATCAGCCCCAGCATTTT. It yields the protein CASIKDRYSNQPQHF. Combining the CDR3 with reference TRBV19 and TRBJ1-5 gives the whole variable domain DGGITQSPKYLFRKEGQNVTLSCEQNLNHDAMYWYRQDPGQGLRLIYYSQIVNDFQKGDIAEGYSVSREKKESFPLTVTSAQKNPTAFYLCASIKDRYSNQPQHFGDGTRLSIL.